The entry below gives a single T cell receptor beta chain sequence along with its context. Its antigen remains unknown. Trimming removed 3 bases from V and 5 bases from J; junction bases left unmatched: 4. This CDR3 has 14 amino acids. Germline CDR1 is SGDLS and CDR2 is YYNGEE. This record comes from a study of cytomegalovirus exposure and HLA in healthy donors. Study conclusions and caveats: It was taken for granted in presence/absence analyses that sequencing depth across donors was roughly uniform. An Asian-associated ancestry cluster reportedly showed fewer N-insertions than the approximately 670-donor mean in a later analysis.

Vbeta (60) and Jbeta (13) primers were used in the PCR. Produced via immunoSEQ multiplex PCR; TCRdb's table is partial and in-frame only. The data show 90,000 to 100,000 clones, approximately 76% seen once. The chain carries TRBV9 and TRBJ2-3; 9 nucleotides agree with TRBD1. Input material: PBMCs. This receptor was taken from a woman aged 55-69 years in good health and CMV-seropositive. DNA for the CDR3: TGTGCCAGCAGCGGCGACAGGGGGATAGATACGCAGTATTTT. This gives the protein CASSGDRGIDTQYF.